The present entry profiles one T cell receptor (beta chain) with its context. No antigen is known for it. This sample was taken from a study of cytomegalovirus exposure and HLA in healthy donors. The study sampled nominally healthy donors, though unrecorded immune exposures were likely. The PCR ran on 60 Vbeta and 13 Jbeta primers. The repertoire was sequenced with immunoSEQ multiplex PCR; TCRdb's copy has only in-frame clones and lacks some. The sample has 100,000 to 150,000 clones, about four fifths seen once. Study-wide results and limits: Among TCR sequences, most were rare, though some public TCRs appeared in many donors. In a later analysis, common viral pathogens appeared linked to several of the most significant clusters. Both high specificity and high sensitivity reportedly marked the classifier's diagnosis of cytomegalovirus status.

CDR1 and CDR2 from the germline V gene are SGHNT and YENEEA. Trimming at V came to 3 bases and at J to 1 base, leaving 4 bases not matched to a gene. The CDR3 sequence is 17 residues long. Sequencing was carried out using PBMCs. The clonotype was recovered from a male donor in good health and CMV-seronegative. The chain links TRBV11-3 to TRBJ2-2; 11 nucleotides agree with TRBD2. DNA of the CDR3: TGTGCCAGCAGCTTGTGGCTAGCGGGGGGGAACACCGGGGAGCTGTTTTTT. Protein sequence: CASSLWLAGGNTGELFF.